Here is one TCR beta chain with its context. This sample was taken from a study of patients and donors after allogeneic stem cell transplantation. CDR3 length equals 14 residues. Trimming pared 6 bases from V and 4 bases from J, leaving 13 bases between. Each CDR3 protein gets one entry after TCRdb re-called the RT-PCR reads with MiXCR. The top ten hold roughly 6.4% of the sample, which has some 960,000 distinct CDR3 sequences, about 20% seen once. This sequence was found in a human donor who was either an allogeneic HSCT recipient or a stem cell or donor lymphocyte infusion donor (not recorded which). It is not recorded whose cells these are; they may come from a transplant donor. The chain recombines TRBV12-3 or TRBV12-4 with TRBJ2-1; D is perhaps TRBD2 (5 bases). What was sequenced was blood, either unsorted or a sorted T cell fraction (not recorded which). CDR3 sequence (DNA): TGTGCCAGCAGGACTACGGACGGTTACAATGAGCAGTTCTTC. Its protein is CASRTTDGYNEQFF.